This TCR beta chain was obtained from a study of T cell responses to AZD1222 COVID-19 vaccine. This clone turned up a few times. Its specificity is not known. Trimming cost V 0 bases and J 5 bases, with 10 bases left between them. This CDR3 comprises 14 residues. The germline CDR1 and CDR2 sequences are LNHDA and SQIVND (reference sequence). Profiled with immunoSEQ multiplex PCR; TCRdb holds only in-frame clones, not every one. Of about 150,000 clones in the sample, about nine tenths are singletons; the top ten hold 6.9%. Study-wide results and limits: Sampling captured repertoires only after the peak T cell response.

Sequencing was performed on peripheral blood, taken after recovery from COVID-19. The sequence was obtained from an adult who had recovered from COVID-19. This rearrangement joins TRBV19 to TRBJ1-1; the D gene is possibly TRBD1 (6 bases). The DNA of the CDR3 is TGTGCCAGTAGTATAGAGGGGGCCTGGACTGAAGCTTTCTTT. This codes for CASSIEGAWTEAFF.